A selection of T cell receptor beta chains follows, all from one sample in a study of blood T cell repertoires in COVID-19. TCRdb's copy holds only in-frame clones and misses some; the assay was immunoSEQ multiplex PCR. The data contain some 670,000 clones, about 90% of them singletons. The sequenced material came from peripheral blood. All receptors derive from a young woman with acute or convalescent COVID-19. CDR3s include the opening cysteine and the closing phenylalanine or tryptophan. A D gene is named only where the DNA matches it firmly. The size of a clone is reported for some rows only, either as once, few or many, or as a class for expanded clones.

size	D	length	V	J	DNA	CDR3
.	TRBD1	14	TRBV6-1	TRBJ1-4	TGTGCCAGCAGTGAAGTCGGGACAGTGAAAAAACTGTTTTTT	CASSEVGTVKKLFF
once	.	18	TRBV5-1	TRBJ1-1	TGCGCCAGCAGCTTGGACAGGGTGCCCTTTTCGGGCTCCTTTGAAGCTTTCTTT	CASSLDRVPFSGSFEAFF
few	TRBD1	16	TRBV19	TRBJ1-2	TGTGCCAGTAGTATCCACAGGGGGCCCTATCCTTATGGCTACACCTTC	CASSIHRGPYPYGYTF
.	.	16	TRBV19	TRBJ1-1	TGTGCCAGTAGTAAAGGACAGACCCCTTGGTACACTGAAGCTTTCTTT	CASSKGQTPWYTEAFF
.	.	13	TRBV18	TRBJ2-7	TGTGCCAGCTCAAGGCAGGTTGAGTACGAGCAGTACTTC	CASSRQVEYEQYF
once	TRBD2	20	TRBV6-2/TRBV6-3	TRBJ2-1	TGTGCCAGCAGTTACTCAGGGCTAGCGGGGGGGCTAAACTCCTACAATGAGCAGTTCTTC	CASSYSGLAGGLNSYNEQFF
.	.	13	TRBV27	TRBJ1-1	TGTGCCAGCAGTGCATCACAGAACACTGAAGCTTTCTTT	CASSASQNTEAFF
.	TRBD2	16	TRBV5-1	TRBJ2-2	TGCGCCAGCAGCTTGGTGGCGGGGGCGAACACCGGGGAGCTGTTTTTT	CASSLVAGANTGELFF
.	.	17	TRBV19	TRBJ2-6	TGTGCCAGTAGTATGTATCAGGGTTCCTCTGGGGCCAACGTCCTGACTTTC	CASSMYQGSSGANVLTF
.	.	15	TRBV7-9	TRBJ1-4	TGTGCCAGCAGCTTAGCGCGCGCGGCTAATGAAAAACTGTTTTTT	CASSLARAANEKLFF
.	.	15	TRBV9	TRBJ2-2	TGTGCCAGCAGCGTAGACAGGGCTAACACCGGGGAGCTGTTTTTT	CASSVDRANTGELFF
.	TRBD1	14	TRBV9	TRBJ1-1	TGTGCCAGCAGCCCCGGGTCCAGGGGGACTGAAGCTTTCTTT	CASSPGSRGTEAFF
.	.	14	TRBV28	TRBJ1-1	TGTGCCAGCAGGAGCGGGACATTGAGGACTGAAGCTTTCTTT	CASRSGTLRTEAFF
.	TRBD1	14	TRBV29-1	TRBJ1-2	TGCAGCGGGGCCTCCGGGACAGGGGGCGGCGGCTACACCTTC	CSGASGTGGGGYTF
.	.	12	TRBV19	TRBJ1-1	TGTGCCACCCGCGTGGTAAGCGGTGAAGCTTTCTTT	CATRVVSGEAFF
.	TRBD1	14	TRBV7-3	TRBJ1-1	TGTGCCAGCAGCCAATGGACAGGGGCCACTGAAGCTTTCTTT	CASSQWTGATEAFF
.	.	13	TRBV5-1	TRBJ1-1	TGCGCCAGCAGCTTGGGAACAGGTCTTGAAGCTTTCTTT	CASSLGTGLEAFF